This T cell receptor (beta chain) was identified during a study of T cell repertoires in aging, cancer and after chemotherapy. Study-wide findings and caveats: Compared with age-matched healthy donors, untreated hematological or solid cancer patients showed higher blood TCR clonality.

The template was genomic DNA from peripheral blood, not RNA. By share, this clonotype ranks as medium-sized. Its antigen is not known. The CDR3 sequence is 14 residues long. In germline, CDR1 is MNHEY, CDR2 SMNVEV (reference sequence). The junction had 8 bases not matched to a gene; V was cut back by 5 bases and J by 6 bases. Rearranged V-D-J TRB sequences were amplified with a mixed TRB-A/B primer pool. MiXCR, applied by TCRdb to the multiplex PCR reads, yields one record per CDR3 protein. The table includes about 5,000 distinct CDR3 sequences, roughly 25% detected once. The chain recombines TRBV27 with TRBJ2-7; 9 bases match TRBD1. The clonotype comes from a human donor in good health. The sample consisted of blood. DNA of the CDR3: TGTGCCAGCAGTCTGGGACAGGGTATTCGCGAGCAGTACTTC. As protein: CASSLGQGIREQYF.